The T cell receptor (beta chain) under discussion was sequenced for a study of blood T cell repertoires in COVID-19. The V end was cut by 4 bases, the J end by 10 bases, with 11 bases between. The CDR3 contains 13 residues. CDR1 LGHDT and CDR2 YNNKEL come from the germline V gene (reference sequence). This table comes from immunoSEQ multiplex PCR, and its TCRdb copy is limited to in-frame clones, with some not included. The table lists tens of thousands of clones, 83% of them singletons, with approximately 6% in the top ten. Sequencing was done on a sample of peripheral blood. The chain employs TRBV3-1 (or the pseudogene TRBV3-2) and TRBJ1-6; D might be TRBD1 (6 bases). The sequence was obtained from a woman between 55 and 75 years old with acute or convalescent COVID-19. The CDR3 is CASSRPGGSPLHF. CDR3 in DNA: TGTGCCAGCAGCCGACCGGGGGGCTCACCCCTCCACTTT.